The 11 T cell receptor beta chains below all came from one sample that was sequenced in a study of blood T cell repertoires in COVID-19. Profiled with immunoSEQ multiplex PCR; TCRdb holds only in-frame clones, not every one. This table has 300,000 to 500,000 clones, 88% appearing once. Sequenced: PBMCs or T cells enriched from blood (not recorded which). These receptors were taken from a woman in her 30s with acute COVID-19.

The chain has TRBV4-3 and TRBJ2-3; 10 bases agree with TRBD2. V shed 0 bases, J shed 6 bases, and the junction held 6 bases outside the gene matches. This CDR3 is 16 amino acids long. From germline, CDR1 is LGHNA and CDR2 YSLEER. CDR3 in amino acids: CASSQDLSSGGDTQYF. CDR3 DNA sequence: TGCGCCAGCAGCCAAGATCTATCTAGCGGGGGTGATACGCAGTATTTT.

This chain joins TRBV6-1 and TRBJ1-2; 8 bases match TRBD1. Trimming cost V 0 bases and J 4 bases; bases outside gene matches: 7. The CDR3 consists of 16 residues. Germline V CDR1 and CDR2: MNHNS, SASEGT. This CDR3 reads CASSEAGWTGTYGYTF. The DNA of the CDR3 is TGTGCCAGCAGTGAAGCAGGATGGACAGGGACCTATGGCTACACCTTC.

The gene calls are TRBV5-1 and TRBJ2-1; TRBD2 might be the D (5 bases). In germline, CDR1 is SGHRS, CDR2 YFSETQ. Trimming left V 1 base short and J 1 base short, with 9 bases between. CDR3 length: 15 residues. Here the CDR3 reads CASSLSGFSYNEQFF. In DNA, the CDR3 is TGCGCCAGCAGCTTGTCGGGGTTTTCCTACAATGAGCAGTTCTTC.

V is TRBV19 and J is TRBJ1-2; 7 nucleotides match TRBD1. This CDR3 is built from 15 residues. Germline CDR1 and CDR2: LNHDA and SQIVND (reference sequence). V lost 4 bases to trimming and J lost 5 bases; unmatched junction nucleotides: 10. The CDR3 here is CASSKGAVVFYGYTF. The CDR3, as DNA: TGTGCCAGTAGTAAGGGGGCAGTTGTGTTTTATGGCTACACCTTC.

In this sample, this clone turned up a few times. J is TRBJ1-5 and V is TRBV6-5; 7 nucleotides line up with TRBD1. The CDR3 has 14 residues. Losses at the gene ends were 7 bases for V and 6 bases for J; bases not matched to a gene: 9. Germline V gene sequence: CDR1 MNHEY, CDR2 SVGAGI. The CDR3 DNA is TGTGCCAGCAAGGGTCAGGGGGTTAGTCAGCCCCAGCATTTT. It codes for CASKGQGVSQPQHF.

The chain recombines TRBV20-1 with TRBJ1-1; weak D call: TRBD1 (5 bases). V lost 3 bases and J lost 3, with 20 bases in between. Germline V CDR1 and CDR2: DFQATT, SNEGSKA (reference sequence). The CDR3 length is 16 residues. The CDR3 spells CSASEGFRKGDTEAFF. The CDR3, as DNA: TGCAGTGCTAGTGAGGGGTTTCGGAAAGGGGACACTGAAGCTTTCTTT.

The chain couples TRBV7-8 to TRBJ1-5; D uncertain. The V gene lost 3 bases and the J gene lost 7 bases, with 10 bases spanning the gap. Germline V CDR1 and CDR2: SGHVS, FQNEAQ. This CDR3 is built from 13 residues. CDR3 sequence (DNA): TGTGCCAGCAGCTTTCAGGAATCCCAGCCCCAGCATTTT. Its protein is CASSFQESQPQHF. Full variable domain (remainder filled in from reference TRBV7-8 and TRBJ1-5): GAGVSQSPRYKVAKRGQDVALRCDPISGHVSLFWYQQALGQGPEFLTYFQNEAQLDKSGLPSDRFFAERPEGSVSTLKIQRTQQEDSAVYLCASSFQESQPQHFGDGTRLSIL.

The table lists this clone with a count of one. The CDR3 spells CASSWTGRSTEAFF. DNA for the CDR3: TGTGCCAGCAGTTGGACAGGGAGATCCACTGAAGCTTTCTTT. The chain recombines TRBV2 with TRBJ1-1, with 8 bases matching TRBD1. From germline, CDR1 is SNHLY and CDR2 FYNNEI. The CDR3 has 14 residues. V was clipped by 5 bases and J by 4 bases; unmatched bases: 6.

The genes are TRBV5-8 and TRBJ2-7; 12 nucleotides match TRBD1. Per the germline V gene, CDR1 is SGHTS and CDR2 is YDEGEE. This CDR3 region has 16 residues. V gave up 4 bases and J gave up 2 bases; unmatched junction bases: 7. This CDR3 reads CASSLKGQGAPYEQYF. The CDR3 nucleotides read TGTGCCAGCAGCCTTAAGGGACAGGGGGCTCCCTACGAGCAGTACTTC.

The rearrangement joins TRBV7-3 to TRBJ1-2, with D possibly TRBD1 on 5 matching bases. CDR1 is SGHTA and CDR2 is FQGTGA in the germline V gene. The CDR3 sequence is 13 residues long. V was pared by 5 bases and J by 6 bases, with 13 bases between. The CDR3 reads CASSLGPQDGYTF. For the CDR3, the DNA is TGTGCCAGCAGCCTAGGTCCACAGGATGGCTACACCTTC.

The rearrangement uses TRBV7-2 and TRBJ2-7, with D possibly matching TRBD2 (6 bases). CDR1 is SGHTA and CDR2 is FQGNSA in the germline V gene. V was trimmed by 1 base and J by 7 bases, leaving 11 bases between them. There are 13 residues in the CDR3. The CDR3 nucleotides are TGTGCCAGCAGCTTAGAAGGGAGGAGGGAGCAGTACTTC. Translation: CASSLEGRREQYF.